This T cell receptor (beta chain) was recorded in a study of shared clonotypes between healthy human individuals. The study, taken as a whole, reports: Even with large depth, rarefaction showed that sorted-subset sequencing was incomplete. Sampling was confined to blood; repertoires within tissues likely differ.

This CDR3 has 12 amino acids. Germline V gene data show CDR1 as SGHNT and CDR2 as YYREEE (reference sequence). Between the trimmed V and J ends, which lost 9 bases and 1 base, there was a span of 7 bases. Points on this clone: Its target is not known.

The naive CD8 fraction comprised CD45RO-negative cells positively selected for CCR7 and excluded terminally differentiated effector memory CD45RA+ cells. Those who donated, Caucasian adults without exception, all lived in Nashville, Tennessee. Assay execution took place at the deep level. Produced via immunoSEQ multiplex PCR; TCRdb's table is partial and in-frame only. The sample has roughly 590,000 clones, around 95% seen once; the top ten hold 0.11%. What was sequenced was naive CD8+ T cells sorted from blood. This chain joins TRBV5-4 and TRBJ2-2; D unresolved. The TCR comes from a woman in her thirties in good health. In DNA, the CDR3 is TGTGCCACCTTTAGGAACACCGGGGAGCTGTTTTTT. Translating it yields CATFRNTGELFF.